These 23 T cell receptor beta chains came from one sample sequenced in a study of identical twins. TCRdb redid the calling of the 5' RACE reads with MiXCR, one entry per CDR3 protein. Of 450,000 to 600,000 distinct CDR3 sequences in the sample, about 22% were seen once. These data were likewise used in another study, on yellow fever vaccine responses in identical twins.

Material for sequencing was CD4+ T cells sorted from blood. All receptors derive from a woman aged 18-29 years in good health.

V and J are TRBV3-1 and TRBJ2-3; TRBD2 matches 11 bases. V shed 5 bases, J shed 6 bases, and the junction held 7 bases outside the gene matches. Germline V gene data show CDR1 as LGHDT and CDR2 as YNNKEL (reference sequence). This CDR3 region has 15 residues. This CDR3 reads CASSGLAGGSDTQYF. CDR3 in DNA: TGTGCCAGCAGCGGGCTAGCGGGGGGATCTGATACGCAGTATTTT.

This clonotype was picked up many times. The chain uses TRBV7-9 and TRBJ1-1, with D uncertain. CDR3 length: 14 residues. Germline V CDR1 and CDR2: SEHNR, FQNEAQ (reference sequence). V was shortened by 4 bases and J by 1 base, with 10 bases between the two germline ends. The CDR3 sequence is CASSYLPRNTEAFF. CDR3 coding DNA: TGTGCCAGCAGCTACTTACCACGGAACACTGAAGCTTTCTTT.

V gene TRBV28 combines with J gene TRBJ2-4; 7 bases are shared with TRBD1. V trimming: 5 bases; J trimming: 6 bases; junction bases outside the gene matches: 7. Per germline, CDR1 MDHEN and CDR2 SYDVKM. The CDR3 has 14 amino acids. CDR3 coding DNA: TGTGCCAGCAGTCCCGACAGGGCGCCAAACATTCAGTACTTC. Protein sequence: CASSPDRAPNIQYF.

This clonotype showed up just a few times. The chain uses TRBV5-6 and TRBJ2-1; the match to TRBD2 covers 7 bases. Looked up from germline, CDR1 is SGHDT and CDR2 is YYEEEE. V lost 0 bases, J lost 7 bases, and 10 bases stayed unmatched. CDR3 length equals 16 residues. For the CDR3, the DNA is TGTGCCAGCAGCTTGGGGGGACTAACGAATCGGAATGAGCAGTTCTTC. Translating gives CASSLGGLTNRNEQFF.

The gene calls are TRBV12-3 or TRBV12-4 and TRBJ1-5; 7 positions match TRBD1. The trim removed 6 bases at V and 6 bases at J, leaving 8 bases unmatched. This CDR3 region has 14 residues. Here the CDR3 reads CASSLTGDAQPQHF. The CDR3 DNA reads TGTGCCAGCAGCCTAACAGGGGACGCTCAGCCCCAGCATTTT.

The chain combines TRBV5-1 with TRBJ2-3; 7 bases match TRBD2. J lost 0 bases, V lost 0 bases, and 4 bases had no gene match. This CDR3 has 16 residues. Germline CDR1 reads SGHRS; CDR2 reads YFSETQ. The CDR3 sequence: CASSLAGGTSTDTQYF. CDR3 DNA sequence: TGCGCCAGCAGCTTGGCGGGGGGTACTAGCACAGATACGCAGTATTTT.

This chain links TRBV28 with TRBJ1-6; a possible D gene is TRBD1 (6 bases). Per germline, CDR1 MDHEN and CDR2 SYDVKM. With 4 bases removed from V and 8 bases from J, the gap between germline ends came to 21 bases. This CDR3 contains 17 residues. Here the CDR3 DNA reads TGTGCCAGCAGTTCCTCCGACAGGTCCGGAAGGTATTCACCCCTCCACTTT. Translating it yields CASSSSDRSGRYSPLHF. The full variable domain, rest sourced from reference TRBV28 and TRBJ1-6, is DVKVTQSSRYLVKRTGEKVFLECVQDMDHENMFWYRQDPGLGLRLIYFSYDVKMKEKGDIPEGYSVSREKKERFSLILESASTNQTSMYLCASSSSDRSGRYSPLHFGNGTRLTVT.

The chain links TRBV7-3 to TRBJ2-1; D possibly matches TRBD1 or TRBD2 (6 bases each). CDR1 SGHTA and CDR2 FQGTGA come from the germline V gene. The CDR3 spans 15 residues. V was trimmed by 5 bases and J by 5 bases, leaving 16 bases between them. The CDR3 DNA reads as TGTGCCAGCAGCCCCTTAGGGGGGTCCAACAATGAGCAGTTCTTC. This codes for CASSPLGGSNNEQFF. The full variable domain, completed using reference TRBV7-3 and TRBJ2-1, is GAGVSQTPSNKVTEKGKYVELRCDPISGHTALYWYRQSLGQGPEFLIYFQGTGAADDSGLPNDRFFAVRPEGSVSTLKIQRTERGDSAVYLCASSPLGGSNNEQFFGPGTRLTVL.

This clonotype has just a few counts. This rearrangement joins TRBV5-6 to TRBJ2-1; 10 bases line up with TRBD1. The J segment lost 6 bases and the V segment lost 4 bases, leaving 10 bases of the junction unmatched. Germline-derived CDR1 and CDR2 are SGHDT and YYEEEE. This CDR3 contains 16 residues. CDR3 DNA sequence: TGTGCCAGCAGCCCGCTGGGACAGGGGATTGTCAATGAGCAGTTCTTC. Amino acid sequence: CASSPLGQGIVNEQFF.

This clonotype was counted a few times. DNA of the CDR3: TGTGCCAGCTCACCACCGACAGGTTTATACAATGAGCAGTTCTTC. It specifies CASSPPTGLYNEQFF. The chain is built from TRBV18 and TRBJ2-1, with D possibly being TRBD1 (6 bases). The CDR3 has 15 amino acids. The V end was cut by 0 bases, the J end by 4 bases, with 10 bases between. Germline assignment: CDR1 KGHSH and CDR2 LQKENI.

DNA of the CDR3: TGCAGTGCTTGGACTAGCGGGATTTCACCCGGGCAGTATTTT. It specifies CSAWTSGISPGQYF. The chain carries TRBV20-1 and TRBJ2-3; 12 bases align to TRBD2. Looked up from germline, CDR1 is DFQATT and CDR2 is SNEGSKA (reference sequence). V was clipped by 5 bases and J by 11 bases; unmatched bases: 11. The CDR3 totals 14 residues.

The chain links TRBV10-3 to TRBJ2-7; 7 bases match TRBD1. Germline trimming cut 0 bases from V and 6 bases from J; bases unmatched to any gene: 5. From germline, CDR1 is ENHRY and CDR2 SYGVKD. CDR3 length equals 14 residues. CDR3 nucleotides: TGTGCCATCAGTGAGTCAGGAAGGGGGCTCGAGCAGTACTTC. The encoded protein is CAISESGRGLEQYF.

This clonotype is a singleton in its sample. The V call is TRBV18, the J call TRBJ2-3; TRBD2 aligns across 11 bases. The CDR3 consists of 17 residues. Per the germline V gene, CDR1 is KGHSH and CDR2 is LQKENI. J was trimmed by 6 bases and V by 0 bases; bases with no gene match: 8. The CDR3 reads CASSPPALAGGSDTQYF. As DNA, the CDR3 is TGTGCCAGCTCACCACCGGCCCTAGCGGGAGGATCGGATACGCAGTATTTT.

The V call is TRBV27, the J call TRBJ2-7, with 9 bases aligning to TRBD1. The CDR3 consists of 14 residues. CDR1 and CDR2 (germline): MNHEY, SMNVEV (reference sequence). J gave up 10 bases and V 5 bases, and 12 bases lay outside the gene matches. The CDR3 spells CASSPTGGPRTQYV. For the CDR3, the DNA is TGTGCCAGCAGTCCAACAGGGGGCCCCCGAACTCAGTACGTC.

This clonotype came up a few times. This chain joins TRBV20-1 and TRBJ2-7, with TRBD2 identical over 10 bases. In germline, CDR1 is DFQATT, CDR2 SNEGSKA (reference sequence). This CDR3 is built from 15 residues. V trimming: 6 bases; J trimming: 7 bases; junction bases outside the gene matches: 15. This CDR3 is CSATKTSGILREQYF. CDR3 nucleotide sequence: TGCAGTGCCACAAAAACTAGCGGGATTCTGAGGGAGCAGTACTTC.

This chain uses TRBV6-2 or TRBV6-3 with TRBJ2-2, with 8 bases fitting TRBD2. The CDR3 totals 15 residues. V dropped 2 bases and J dropped 6; count of bases not matched to a gene: 5. CDR1 and CDR2 (germline): MNHEY, SVGEGT. The CDR3 region has the DNA TGTGCCAGCAGTTACCCCAGCGGGAGATCCGGGGAGCTGTTTTTT. It specifies CASSYPSGRSGELFF.

Points on this clonotype: A read error may produce the germline difference seen at one junction end. V usage is TRBV14 and J usage is TRBJ2-6; D not certain. The CDR3 extends over 15 amino acids. The germline V gene has CDR1 SGHDN and CDR2 FVKESK. CDR3: CASRQGSNWANVLTF. In DNA, the CDR3 is TGTGCCAGCAGACAAGGGTCCAACTGGGCCAACGTCCTGACTTTC.

To note about this clonotype: At one boundary the junction diverges from the germline segment, which might be a read error. The chain employs TRBV3-1 and TRBJ2-1; D perhaps matches TRBD2 (5 bases). The CDR3 runs to 18 residues. Looked up from germline, CDR1 is LGHDT and CDR2 is YNNKEL (reference sequence). CDR3 loop: CASSQDRRRAEQNKEQFF. DNA of the CDR3: TGTGCCAGCAGCCAAGATAGGCGACGAGCGGAGCAAAACAAAGAGCAGTTCTTC.

This clonotype was seen more than once but under ten times. The rearrangement links TRBV12-3 or TRBV12-4 to TRBJ1-4; possibly TRBD1 for D (6 bases). The CDR3 runs 14 residues. V was cut by 6 bases and J by 2 bases, with 10 bases left in between. For the CDR3, the DNA is TGTGCCAGCAGACCACAGGGTACTAATGAAAAACTGTTTTTT. As protein: CASRPQGTNEKLFF.

This clonotype has just a few counts. This chain joins TRBV5-1 and TRBJ2-5; 9 nucleotides line up with TRBD2. Losses at the gene ends were 4 bases for V and 4 bases for J; bases not matched to a gene: 5. Germline values: CDR1 SGHRS, CDR2 YFSETQ. The CDR3 has 14 amino acids. CDR3 sequence reads: CASSPTSGGETQYF. DNA of the CDR3: TGCGCCAGCAGCCCGACTAGCGGTGGAGAGACCCAGTACTTC. Filled out from reference TRBV5-1 and TRBJ2-5, the complete variable domain reads KAGVTQTPRYLIKTRGQQVTLSCSPISGHRSVSWYQQTPGQGLQFLFEYFSETQRNKGNFPGRFSGRQFSNSRSEMNVSTLELGDSALYLCASSPTSGGETQYFGPGTRLLVL.

The chain has TRBV5-1 and TRBJ2-7; 12 nucleotides match TRBD1. Trimming at V came to 4 bases and at J to 6 bases, leaving 8 bases not matched to a gene. The germline CDR1 and CDR2 sequences are SGHRS and YFSETQ. This CDR3 spans 15 amino acids. CDR3: CASSPPGQGALEQYF. CDR3 DNA: TGCGCCAGCAGCCCGCCGGGACAGGGGGCTCTCGAGCAGTACTTC.

V is TRBV5-1 and J is TRBJ2-5; possible D gene TRBD2, 6 bases. The ends were cut back, 4 bases at V and 5 bases at J, with 15 bases in the middle. CDR1 is SGHRS and CDR2 is YFSETQ in the germline V gene. CDR3 size: 14 residues. The CDR3 spells CASSLKTSMETQYF. CDR3 nucleotides: TGCGCCAGCAGCCTAAAGACTAGTATGGAGACCCAGTACTTC. Based on the CDR3 plus reference TRBV5-1 and TRBJ2-5, the full variable domain is KAGVTQTPRYLIKTRGQQVTLSCSPISGHRSVSWYQQTPGQGLQFLFEYFSETQRNKGNFPGRFSGRQFSNSRSEMNVSTLELGDSALYLCASSLKTSMETQYFGPGTRLLVL.

The chain recombines TRBV12-3 or TRBV12-4 with TRBJ2-3; either TRBD1 or TRBD2 may supply D (5 bases each). Trimming cost V 6 bases and J 1 base, with 11 bases left between them. This CDR3 is built from 14 residues. This CDR3 reads CASSRGFRTDTQYF. CDR3 coding DNA: TGTGCCAGCAGCCGGGGCTTCCGCACAGATACGCAGTATTTT.